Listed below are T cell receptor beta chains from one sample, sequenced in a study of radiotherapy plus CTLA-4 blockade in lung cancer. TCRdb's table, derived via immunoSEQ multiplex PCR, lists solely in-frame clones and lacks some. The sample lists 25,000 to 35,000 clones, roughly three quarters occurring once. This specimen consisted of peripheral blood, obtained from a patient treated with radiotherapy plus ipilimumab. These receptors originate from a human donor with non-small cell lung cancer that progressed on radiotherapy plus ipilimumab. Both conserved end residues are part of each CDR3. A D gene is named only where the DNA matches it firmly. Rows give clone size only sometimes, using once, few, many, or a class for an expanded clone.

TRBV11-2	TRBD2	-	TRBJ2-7	CASSWVGSGSSYEQYF	TGTGCCAGCAGCTGGGTTGGTAGCGGGAGCTCCTACGAGCAGTACTTC
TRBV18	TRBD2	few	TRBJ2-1	CASSRPGLAPNEQFF	TGTGCCAGCTCACGACCGGGACTAGCCCCAAATGAGCAGTTCTTC
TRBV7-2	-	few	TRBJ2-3	CASSLVAFGTDTQYF	TGTGCCAGCAGCTTAGTAGCATTTGGCACAGATACGCAGTATTTT
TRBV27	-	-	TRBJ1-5	CASSGLGYNQPQHF	TGTGCCAGCAGTGGGCTGGGTTACAATCAGCCCCAGCATTTT
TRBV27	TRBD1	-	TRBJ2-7	CASSFGTGVVLYF	TGTGCCAGCAGTTTCGGGACAGGGGTAGTTTTGTACTTC
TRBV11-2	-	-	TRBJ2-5	CASSLGARPQETQYF	TGTGCCAGCAGCTTAGGGGCCAGGCCCCAAGAGACCCAGTACTTC
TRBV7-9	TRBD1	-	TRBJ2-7	CASSPGQGKGYF	TGTGCCAGCAGCCCCGGACAGGGTAAGGGGTACTTC
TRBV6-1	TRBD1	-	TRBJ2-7	CASSPDRGQYEQYF	TGTGCCAGCAGTCCAGACAGGGGGCAATACGAGCAGTACTTC
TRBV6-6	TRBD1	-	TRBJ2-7	CASRTQGAHEQYF	TGTGCCAGCCGAACCCAGGGGGCCCACGAGCAGTACTTC
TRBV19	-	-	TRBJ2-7	CASSPGSGDEQYF	TGTGCCAGTAGCCCAGGGTCCGGGGACGAGCAGTACTTC
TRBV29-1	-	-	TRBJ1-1	CSAKQLNTEAFF	TGCAGCGCCAAGCAGTTGAACACTGAAGCTTTCTTT
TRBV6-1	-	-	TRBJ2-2	CASSGFSGTGELFF	TGTGCCAGCAGTGGATTCAGTGGTACCGGGGAGCTGTTTTTT
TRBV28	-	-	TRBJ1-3	CASRPRGGPGNTIYF	TGTGCCAGCAGACCGAGGGGGGGCCCTGGAAACACCATATATTTT
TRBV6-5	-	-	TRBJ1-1	CASSYAGLMEAFF	TGTGCCAGCAGTTACGCAGGTTTGATGGAAGCTTTCTTT
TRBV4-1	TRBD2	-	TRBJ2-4	CASSAGPAAGGENIQYF	TGCGCCAGCAGCGCAGGACCGGCAGCGGGGGGGGAAAACATTCAGTACTTC
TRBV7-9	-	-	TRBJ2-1	CASNSFGVEQFF	TGTGCCAGCAACTCCTTTGGGGTTGAGCAGTTCTTC
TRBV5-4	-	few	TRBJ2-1	CASTTGEAVAGWNEQFF	TGTGCCAGCACAACAGGGGAGGCGGTAGCGGGGTGGAATGAGCAGTTCTTC
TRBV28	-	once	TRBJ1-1	CATSPEMNTEAFF	TGTGCCACCAGCCCAGAGATGAACACTGAAGCTTTCTTT
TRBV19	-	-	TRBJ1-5	CASSIDRLAGQPQHF	TGTGCCAGTAGTATTGACAGATTAGCAGGTCAGCCCCAGCATTTT
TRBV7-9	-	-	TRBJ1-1	CASSGGNTEAFF	TGTGCCAGCAGCGGAGGGAACACTGAAGCTTTCTTT
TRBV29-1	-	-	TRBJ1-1	CSADVVRTTPEAFF	TGCAGCGCCGATGTGGTCAGGACGACGCCTGAAGCTTTCTTT
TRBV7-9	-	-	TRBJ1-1	CASSWEGTEAFF	TGTGCCAGCAGCTGGGAGGGGACTGAAGCTTTCTTT
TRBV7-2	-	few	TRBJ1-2	CASSLGQSYGYTF	TGTGCCAGCAGCTTGGGGCAGTCGTATGGCTACACCTTC
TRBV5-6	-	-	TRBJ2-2	CASSWTKRAHTGELFF	TGTGCCAGCAGCTGGACTAAGCGGGCCCACACCGGGGAGCTGTTTTTT
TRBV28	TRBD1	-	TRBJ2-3	CASSRTGVTDTQYF	TGTGCCAGCAGCCGTACAGGGGTCACAGATACGCAGTATTTT
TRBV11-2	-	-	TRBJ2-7	CASSLDLGSSEQYF	TGTGCCAGCAGCTTAGATTTGGGGTCTAGCGAGCAGTACTTC
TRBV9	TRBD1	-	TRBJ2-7	CASSPRSTGAGEQYF	TGTGCCAGCAGCCCACGCTCTACAGGGGCTGGGGAGCAGTACTTC
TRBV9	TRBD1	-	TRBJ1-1	CASSVARGSTEAFF	TGTGCCAGCAGCGTAGCCAGGGGGAGTACTGAAGCTTTCTTT
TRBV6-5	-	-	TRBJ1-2	CASSPPDSPWRGYTF	TGTGCCAGCAGCCCCCCCGATTCGCCCTGGAGGGGCTACACCTTC
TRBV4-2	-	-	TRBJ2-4	CASSRSGPGDIQYF	TGTGCCAGCAGCCGGTCGGGCCCGGGCGACATTCAGTACTTC
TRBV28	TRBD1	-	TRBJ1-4	CASSSRQGSEKLFF	TGTGCCAGCAGTTCTCGACAGGGGTCTGAAAAACTGTTTTTT
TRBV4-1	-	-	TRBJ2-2	CASSQGPGSTGELFF	TGCGCCAGCAGCCAAGGTCCGGGATCCACCGGGGAGCTGTTTTTT
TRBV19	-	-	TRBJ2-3	CASGSSRTQYF	TGTGCCAGCGGCTCTAGCCGTACGCAGTATTTT
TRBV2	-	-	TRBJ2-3	CASSEYVTDTQYF	TGTGCCAGCAGTGAGTACGTCACAGATACGCAGTATTTT
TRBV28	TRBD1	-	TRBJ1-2	CASSTPTGVGYGYTF	TGTGCCAGCAGTACCCCGACAGGGGTAGGCTATGGCTACACCTTC
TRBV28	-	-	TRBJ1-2	CASSPYRSNYGYTF	TGTGCCAGCAGCCCCTACAGGTCTAACTATGGCTACACCTTC
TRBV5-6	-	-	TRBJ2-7	CASSLVPGGRESYEQYF	TGTGCCAGCAGCTTGGTTCCCGGGGGCAGGGAGTCCTACGAGCAGTACTTC
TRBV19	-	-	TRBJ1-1	CASSSGVMNTEAFF	TGTGCCAGTAGTAGCGGCGTCATGAACACTGAAGCTTTCTTT
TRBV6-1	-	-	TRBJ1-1	CASSETLRNTEAFF	TGTGCCAGCAGTGAAACCCTCAGAAACACTGAAGCTTTCTTT
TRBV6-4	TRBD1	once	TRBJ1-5	CASSPGTGQPQHF	TGTGCCAGCAGCCCCGGGACAGGTCAGCCCCAGCATTTT
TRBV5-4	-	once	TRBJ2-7	CASSLAGNRVHEQYF	TGTGCCAGCAGCTTGGCCGGGAACAGGGTCCACGAGCAGTACTTC
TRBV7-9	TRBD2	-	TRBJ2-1	CASSPGTSGIYEQFF	TGTGCCAGCAGCCCTGGGACTAGCGGGATATATGAGCAGTTCTTC
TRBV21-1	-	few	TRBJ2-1	CASPGTGREQFF	TGTGCCAGCCCGGGGACGGGCCGGGAGCAGTTCTTC
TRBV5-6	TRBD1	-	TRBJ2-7	CASSFWDRRSYEQYF	TGTGCCAGCAGCTTTTGGGACAGGAGATCCTACGAGCAGTACTTC
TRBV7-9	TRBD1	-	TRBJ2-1	CASSSGTVAGPEQFF	TGTGCCAGCAGCTCGGGGACAGTTGCGGGTCCTGAGCAGTTCTTC